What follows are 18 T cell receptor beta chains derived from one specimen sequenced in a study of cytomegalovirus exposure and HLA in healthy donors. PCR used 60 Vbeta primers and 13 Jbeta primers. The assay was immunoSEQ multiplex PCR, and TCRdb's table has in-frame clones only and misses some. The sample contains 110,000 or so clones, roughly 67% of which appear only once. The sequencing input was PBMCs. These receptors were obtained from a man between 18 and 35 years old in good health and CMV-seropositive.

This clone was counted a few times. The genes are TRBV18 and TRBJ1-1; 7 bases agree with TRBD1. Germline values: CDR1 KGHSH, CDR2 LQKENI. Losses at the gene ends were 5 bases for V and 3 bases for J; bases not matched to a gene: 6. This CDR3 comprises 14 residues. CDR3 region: CASSRQGRDTEAFF. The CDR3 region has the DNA TGTGCCAGCTCAAGACAGGGTAGGGACACTGAAGCTTTCTTT.

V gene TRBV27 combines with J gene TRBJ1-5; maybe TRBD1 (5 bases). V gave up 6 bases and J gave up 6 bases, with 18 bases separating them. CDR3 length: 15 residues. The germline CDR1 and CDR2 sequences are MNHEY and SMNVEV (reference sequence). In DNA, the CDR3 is TGTGCCAGCAGACCAAGCGGGGGGGTCGGTCAGCCCCAGCATTTT. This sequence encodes CASRPSGGVGQPQHF.

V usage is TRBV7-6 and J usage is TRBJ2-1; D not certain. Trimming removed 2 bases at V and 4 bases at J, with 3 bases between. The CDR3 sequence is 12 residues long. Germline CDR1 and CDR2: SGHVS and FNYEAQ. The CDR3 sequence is CASSLPYNEQFF. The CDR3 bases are TGTGCCAGCAGCTTACCTTACAATGAGCAGTTCTTC.

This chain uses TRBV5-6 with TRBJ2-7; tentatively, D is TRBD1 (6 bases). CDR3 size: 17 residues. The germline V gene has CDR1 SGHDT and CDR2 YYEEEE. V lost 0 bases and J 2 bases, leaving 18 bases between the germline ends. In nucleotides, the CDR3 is TGTGCCAGCAGCTTGGCCCCTTCTTGGGACACAACCTACGAGCAGTACGTC. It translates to CASSLAPSWDTTYEQYV.

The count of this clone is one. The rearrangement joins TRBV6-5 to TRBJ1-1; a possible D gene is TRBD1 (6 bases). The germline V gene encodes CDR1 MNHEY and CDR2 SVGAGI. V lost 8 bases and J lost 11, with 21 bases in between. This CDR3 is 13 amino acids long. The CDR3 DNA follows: TGTGCCAGCCCCGGACAGAATATAAGGGGGGCTTTCTTT. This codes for CASPGQNIRGAFF.

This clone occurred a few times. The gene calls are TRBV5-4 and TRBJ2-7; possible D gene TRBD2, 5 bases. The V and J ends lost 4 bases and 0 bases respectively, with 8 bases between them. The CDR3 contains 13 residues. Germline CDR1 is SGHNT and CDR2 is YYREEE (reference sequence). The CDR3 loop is CASSASGSYEQYF. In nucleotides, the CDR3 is TGTGCCAGCAGCGCCAGCGGCTCCTACGAGCAGTACTTC.

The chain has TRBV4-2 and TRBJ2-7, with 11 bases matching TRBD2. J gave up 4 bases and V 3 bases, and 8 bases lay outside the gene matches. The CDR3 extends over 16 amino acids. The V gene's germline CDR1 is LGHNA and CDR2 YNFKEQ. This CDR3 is CASSHSGLAGPYEQYF. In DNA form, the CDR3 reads TGTGCCAGCAGCCACTCTGGACTAGCGGGCCCTTACGAGCAGTACTTC.

CDR3 sequence: CASSEALGSSYNSPLHF. CDR3 bases: TGTGCCAGCAGTGAAGCGCTGGGGAGCTCCTATAATTCACCCCTCCACTTT. The chain employs TRBV6-1 and TRBJ1-6; D not resolved. Trimming cost V 0 bases and J 0 bases, with 9 bases left between them. The germline V gene has CDR1 MNHNS and CDR2 SASEGT. This CDR3 is built from 17 residues.

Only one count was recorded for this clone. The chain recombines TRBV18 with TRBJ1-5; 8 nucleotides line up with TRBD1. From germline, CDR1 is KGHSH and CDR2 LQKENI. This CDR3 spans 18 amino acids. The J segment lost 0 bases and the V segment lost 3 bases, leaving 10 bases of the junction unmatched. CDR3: CASSPAGQGVYSNQPQHF. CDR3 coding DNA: TGTGCCAGCTCACCCGCTGGACAGGGAGTTTATAGCAATCAGCCCCAGCATTTT.

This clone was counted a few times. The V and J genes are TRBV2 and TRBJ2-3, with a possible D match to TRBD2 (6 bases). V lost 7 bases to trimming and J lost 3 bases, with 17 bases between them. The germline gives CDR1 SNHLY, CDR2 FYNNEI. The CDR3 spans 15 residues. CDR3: CASNQDYLLTDTQYF. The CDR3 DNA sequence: TGTGCCAGCAACCAGGACTACCTCTTAACAGATACGCAGTATTTT.

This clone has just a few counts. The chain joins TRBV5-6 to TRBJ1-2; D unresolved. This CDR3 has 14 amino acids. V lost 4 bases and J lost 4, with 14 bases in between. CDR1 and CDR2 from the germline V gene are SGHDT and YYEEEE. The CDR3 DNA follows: TGTGCCAGCAGCCCGGGTGTCACCACCTATGGCTACACCTTC. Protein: CASSPGVTTYGYTF.

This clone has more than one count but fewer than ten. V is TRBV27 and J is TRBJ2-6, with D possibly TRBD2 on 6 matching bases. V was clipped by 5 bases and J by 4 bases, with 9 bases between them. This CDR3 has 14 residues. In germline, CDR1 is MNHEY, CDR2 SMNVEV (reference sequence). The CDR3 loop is CASSPRGGANVLTF. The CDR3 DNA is TGTGCCAGCAGTCCCCGGGGGGGGGCCAACGTCCTGACTTTC.

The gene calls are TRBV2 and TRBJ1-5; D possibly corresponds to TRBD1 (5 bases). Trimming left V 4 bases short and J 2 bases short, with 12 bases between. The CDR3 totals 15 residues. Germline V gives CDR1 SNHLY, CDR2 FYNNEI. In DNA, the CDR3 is TGTGCCAGCAGTGGGTTCAGGGAAGGCAATCAGCCCCAGCATTTT. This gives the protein CASSGFREGNQPQHF. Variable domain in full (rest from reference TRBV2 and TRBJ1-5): EPEVTQTPSHQVTQMGQEVILRCVPISNHLYFYWYRQILGQKVEFLVSFYNNEISEKSEIFDDQFSVERPDGSNFTLKIRSTKLEDSAMYFCASSGFREGNQPQHFGDGTRLSIL.

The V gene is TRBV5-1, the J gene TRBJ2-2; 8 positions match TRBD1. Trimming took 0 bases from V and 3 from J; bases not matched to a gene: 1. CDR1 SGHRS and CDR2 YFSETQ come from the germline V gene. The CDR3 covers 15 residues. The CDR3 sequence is CASSLGQGYTGELFF. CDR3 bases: TGCGCCAGCAGCTTGGGACAGGGGTACACCGGGGAGCTGTTTTTT.

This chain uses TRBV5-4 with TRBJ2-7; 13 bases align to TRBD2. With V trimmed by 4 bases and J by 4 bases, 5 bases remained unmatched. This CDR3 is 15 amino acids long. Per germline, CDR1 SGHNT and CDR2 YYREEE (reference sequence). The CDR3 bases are TGTGCCAGCAGCCAACCGGGACTAGCGGGGTACGAGCAGTACTTC. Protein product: CASSQPGLAGYEQYF.

The CDR3, as DNA: TGTGCCAGCAGCTTGAAGAGCCACGAGCAGTACTTC. It yields the protein CASSLKSHEQYF. V is TRBV5-6 and J is TRBJ2-7, with D uncertain. V lost 1 base, J lost 5 bases, and 7 bases lay in between. The V gene's germline CDR1 is SGHDT and CDR2 YYEEEE. The CDR3 extends over 12 amino acids.

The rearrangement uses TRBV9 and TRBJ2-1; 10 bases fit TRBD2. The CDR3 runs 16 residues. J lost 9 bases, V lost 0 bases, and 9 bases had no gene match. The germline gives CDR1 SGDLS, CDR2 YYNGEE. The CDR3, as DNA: TGTGCCAGCAGCGTAGGAGTAGCGGGGGGTGTTGTTGAGCAGTTCTTC. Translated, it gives CASSVGVAGGVVEQFF.

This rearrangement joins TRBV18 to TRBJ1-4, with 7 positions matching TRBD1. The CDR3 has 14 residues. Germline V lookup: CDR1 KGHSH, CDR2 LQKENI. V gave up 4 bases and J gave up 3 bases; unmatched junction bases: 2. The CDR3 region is CASSRTGANEKLFF. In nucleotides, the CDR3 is TGTGCCAGCTCACGGACAGGTGCTAATGAAAAACTGTTTTTT.